This entry concerns a single TCR beta chain. The antigen remains undetermined. V was trimmed by 4 bases and J by 0 bases, leaving 3 bases between them. Germline CDR1 LNHDA, CDR2 SQIVND (reference sequence). The CDR3 is made up of 12 amino acids. The data originate from a study of T cells after yellow fever vaccination. As for the study in general: Fractions with few cells were prepared using SMART-Seq v4 Ultra Low Input.

A 5'RACE template-switching step, the method used to make TCR cDNA, added a universal primer site and UMIs. TCRdb re-called the 5' RACE reads through MiXCR, storing one row per CDR3 protein. Of 300,000 to 350,000 distinct CDR3 sequences listed, approximately 12% are singletons. The study's findings and limits: By day 5 rather than day 15, the secondary response had peaked, though it was weaker. Clonotype sharing between CD4 and CD8 compartments was small.

The material sequenced was CD4+ T cells sorted from PBMCs, taken 45 days after the yellow fever booster vaccination. The J gene is TRBJ1-1, the V gene TRBV19, with D unresolved. This clonotype was obtained from a man aged 18-30 years who received the YFV17D yellow fever vaccine. The CDR3 nucleotides read TGTGCCAGTAGTAAGATGAACACTGAAGCTTTCTTT. Amino acid sequence: CASSKMNTEAFF.